This T cell receptor beta chain appears in the sequencing data of a study of T cells in Graves' hyperthyroidism and ophthalmopathy. General study results and limits: A 13 V-J signature model discriminated ophthalmopathy versus stable hyperthyroidism. Most thyroid clonotypes expanded above 0.001 were also detected in blood.

Researchers took RNA transcripts and amplified the TCR beta CDR3 regions from them. HTBI primers were used for first-round RT-PCR of the TCR CDR3. Using its own MiXCR run on the multiplex PCR reads, TCRdb lists one record per CDR3 protein. The data contain fewer than 750,000 distinct CDR3 sequences, around 15% of them singletons. Exclusion followed for patients with uncontrolled infection, other autoimmune disease, pregnancy or lactation. Together with thyroid ultrasound, orbital computed tomography, serum thyroxine and TRAb, clinical symptoms were used for diagnoses. Germline CDR1 reads KGHSH; CDR2 reads LQKENI. J was trimmed by 0 bases and V by 6 bases; bases with no gene match: 4. The CDR3 extends over 16 amino acids. This clonotype has only a few counts. Its matching antigen is unknown.

V gene TRBV18 combines with J gene TRBJ2-6; 8 bases fit TRBD1. The sample consisted of blood. The clonotype comes from a woman aged 45 to 65 with Graves' ophthalmopathy. The CDR3 protein is CASSGTGSSGANVLTF. DNA for the CDR3: TGTGCCAGCTCGGGGACAGGAAGCTCTGGGGCCAACGTCCTGACTTTC.